The T cell receptor beta chain under discussion was sequenced for a study of CD8 T cells in ankylosing spondylitis (TCRdb year 2017). Regarding the research as a whole: The study profiled T cell receptor beta repertoires in healthy donors and ankylosing spondylitis patients to find disease-linked TCR variants. The full study cohort was made up of approximately 27 ankylosing spondylitis patients and 108 healthy donors. Peripheral blood was sampled, and synovial fluid was additionally collected from ankylosing spondylitis patients.

The V end loses 5 bases and the J end loses 5 bases, and a stretch of 15 bases separates them. Including cysteine and phenylalanine, the CDR3 has 14 amino acids. Solely the CDR3 DNA is kept, with 42 bases framed from the first base. CDR1 SEHNR and CDR2 FQNEAQ are derived from the germline V gene (reference sequence). Overall study outcomes, separate from this receptor: A CD8+ phenotype was shown by the disease-linked clones, which were found at relatively low frequencies in peripheral blood. Significant enrichment of the disease-linked clones was reported in matched synovial fluid samples from ankylosing spondylitis patients. A TCR beta motif made up of several highly homologous amino acid variants appeared to be characteristic of blood from ankylosing spondylitis patients. Some motif variants were previously reported in synovial fluid and blood of reactive arthritis patients, suggesting common disease-initiation mechanisms.

About this clonotype: Its antigen has not been determined. Base qualities were left out, and no much larger clone turns up one base away.

Reads for this sample came from an Illumina HiSeq 2500. TCR beta libraries were prepared by quantitative 5'-RACE with molecular barcodes. Per the original workflow: A new computational method based on a probabilistic model of VDJ rearrangement was used to identify disease-linked TCR variants. TCRdb ran its own pipeline on the public reads, namely fastp trimming at Q25 and MiXCR clone calling, and kept in-frame beta chains. Rows matching on CDR3 protein sequence are summarized as one entry with the most common DNA and genes. In this record, the V and J calls reflect TCRdb's handling and not the investigators' own analysis. The table for this sample lists about 360,000 distinct CDR3 sequences; approximately 22% of them were counted only once. Clones ranked in the top ten supply about an eighth of the sample.

The source material was blood, either unsorted or a sorted T cell fraction (not recorded which). The chain is encoded by TRBV7-9 joined to TRBJ2-5, with a weak D call of TRBD2 (6 bases match). The sequence came from a male donor with ankylosing spondylitis or in good health (not recorded which). The nucleotide sequence reads as follows: TGTGCCAGCAGCGCCCGGGACTTGGAGGAGACCCAGTACTTC. Its translation reads: CASSARDLEETQYF.